The 29 T cell receptor beta chains reported below all come from one sample, sequenced in a study of human T cells and chemical hapten exposure. Extraction of total RNA was performed on unfractionated whole blood. One entry per CDR3 protein results from TCRdb running MiXCR on the 5' RACE reads. This sample has about 140,000 distinct CDR3 sequences, with approximately 4% found just once. The receptors were gathered from a female donor in good health.

Only a few counts were recorded for this clonotype. The rearrangement joins TRBV6-5 to TRBJ1-4; 8 bases are shared with TRBD1. The V and J ends lost 5 bases and 5 bases, in that order; junction bases with no gene match: 4. This CDR3 comprises 14 residues. Germline CDR1 and CDR2: MNHEY and SVGAGI. CDR3 DNA: TGTGCCAGCAGTCCAGGGGGCGAGAATGAAAAACTGTTTTTT. It encodes CASSPGGENEKLFF.

This clonotype was seen many times. This rearrangement joins TRBV2 to TRBJ2-1, with D tentatively TRBD2 (5 bases). The CDR3 totals 13 residues. The V end lost 6 bases, the J end lost 9 bases, and 15 bases lay between the germline ends. From germline, CDR1 is SNHLY and CDR2 FYNNEI. CDR3: CASRKPLTSEQFF. CDR3 coding DNA: TGTGCCAGCAGAAAGCCCCTTACTAGTGAGCAGTTCTTC.

The CDR3 bases are TGCAGTGCTAGAAAGGGGACAGCGAACACCGGGGAGCTGTTTTTT. Amino acids: CSARKGTANTGELFF. This chain connects TRBV20-1 to TRBJ2-2; the match to TRBD1 covers 7 bases. J was trimmed by 0 bases and V by 2 bases; bases with no gene match: 3. Germline values: CDR1 DFQATT, CDR2 SNEGSKA (reference sequence). The CDR3 totals 15 residues.

This clonotype has just a few counts. The V gene is TRBV6-2 or TRBV6-3, the J gene TRBJ2-7; 8 nucleotides line up with TRBD1. With 6 bases clipped from V and 1 base from J, the junction kept 5 bases outside the gene matches. The CDR3 extends over 14 amino acids. Germline lookup yields CDR1 MNHEY and CDR2 SVGEGT. The DNA of the CDR3 is TGTGCCAGCAGCAGGGGACAGGCATCCTACGAGCAGTACTTC. Its protein is CASSRGQASYEQYF.

The chain has TRBV18 and TRBJ2-7; perhaps TRBD2 as D (5 bases). The CDR3 is 13 residues long. Germline CDR1 and CDR2: KGHSH and LQKENI. V shed 3 bases and J shed 2 bases, with 8 bases lying between them. The CDR3 reads CASSPGSPYEQYF. CDR3 DNA sequence: TGTGCCAGCTCACCGGGGAGTCCCTACGAGCAGTACTTC.

The J gene is TRBJ2-1, the V gene TRBV4-1; 10 bases agree with TRBD2. Losses at the gene ends were 4 bases for V and 6 bases for J; bases not matched to a gene: 9. There are 16 residues in the CDR3. In germline, CDR1 is MGHRA, CDR2 YSYEKL. This CDR3 is CASSPTLAGALNEQFF. CDR3 in DNA: TGCGCCAGCAGCCCCACCCTAGCGGGGGCTCTCAATGAGCAGTTCTTC.

The rearrangement joins TRBV7-3 to TRBJ1-1, with D uncertain. This CDR3 contains 16 residues. Trimming removed 4 bases from V and 5 bases from J, with 20 bases in between. CDR1 SGHTA and CDR2 FQGTGA come from the germline V gene. CDR3 amino acids: CASSSRPWPGGTEAFF. The CDR3, as DNA: TGTGCCAGCAGCTCCCGGCCCTGGCCGGGCGGAACTGAAGCTTTCTTT.

This clonotype came up many times. The chain is built from TRBV10-3 and TRBJ1-6; D ambiguous. Germline V gene data show CDR1 as ENHRY and CDR2 as SYGVKD. V lost 8 bases and J lost 7, with 15 bases in between. The CDR3 runs to 14 residues. For the CDR3, the DNA is TGTGCCATCTGGAAAGGAGACGTAAATTCACCCCTCCACTTT. It yields the protein CAIWKGDVNSPLHF.

V gene TRBV27 combines with J gene TRBJ1-6; a weak D match, TRBD1 (5 bases). The ends were cut back, 3 bases at V and 5 bases at J, with 17 bases in the middle. Germline CDR1 is MNHEY and CDR2 is SMNVEV (reference sequence). The CDR3 runs to 17 residues. CDR3: CASSFNLGGTNNSPLHF. CDR3 coding DNA: TGTGCCAGCAGTTTTAATCTCGGGGGAACTAATAATTCACCCCTCCACTTT.

The chain employs TRBV5-4 and TRBJ1-2, with TRBD1 identical over 9 bases. The CDR3 sequence is 14 residues long. V was pared by 3 bases and J by 6 bases, with 6 bases of the junction left unmatched. Germline V lookup: CDR1 SGHNT, CDR2 YYREEE (reference sequence). In nucleotides, the CDR3 is TGTGCCAGCAGCTGGACAGGGGCCGCAAATGGCTACACCTTC. Translation: CASSWTGAANGYTF.

This clonotype was seen many times. The chain employs TRBV19 and TRBJ1-1; 7 bases map to TRBD1. Trimming took 6 bases from V and 6 from J; bases not matched to a gene: 10. The CDR3 has 14 residues. The germline V gene encodes CDR1 LNHDA and CDR2 SQIVND (reference sequence). CDR3 coding DNA: TGTGCCAGTAGCCCGACAGGGCGGATCGCTGAAGCTTTCTTT. Protein sequence: CASSPTGRIAEAFF.

This sequence joins TRBV6-6 and TRBJ1-5; D is undetermined. From germline, CDR1 is MNHNY and CDR2 SVGAGI (reference sequence). The CDR3 spans 17 residues. The V end lost 5 bases, the J end lost 0 bases, and 17 bases lay between the germline ends. As DNA, the CDR3 is TGTGCCAGCAGTCCATCAGGTGGTCGGAATAGCAATCAGCCCCAGCATTTT. Its protein is CASSPSGGRNSNQPQHF.

The sample holds many counts of this clonotype. The rearrangement uses TRBV18 and TRBJ1-1, with D unclear. This CDR3 spans 13 amino acids. Germline CDR1 reads KGHSH; CDR2 reads LQKENI. V was shortened by 7 bases and J by 1 base, with 10 bases between the two germline ends. This chain's CDR3 is CASLEARNTEAFF. The CDR3 nucleotides are TGTGCCAGCTTGGAGGCTAGGAACACTGAAGCTTTCTTT.

CDR3 DNA sequence: TGTGCCAGCAGTGAAGCGCGGCACGGCGACACCTTC. The encoded protein is CASSEARHGDTF. V usage is TRBV6-1 and J usage is TRBJ1-2; D call uncertain. V gave up 0 bases and J gave up 12 bases, with 11 bases separating them. The CDR3 is 12 residues long. Per the germline V gene, CDR1 is MNHNS and CDR2 is SASEGT.

This clonotype was found many times. The chain links TRBV7-9 to TRBJ2-5; D possibly matches TRBD1 or TRBD2 (5 bases each). The CDR3 is 14 amino acids. CDR1 is SEHNR and CDR2 is FQNEAQ in the germline V gene (reference sequence). The germline V and J ends were trimmed by 10 bases and 4 bases, with 19 bases remaining between them. The CDR3 sequence: CATPFPGPAETQYF. The CDR3 region has the DNA TGTGCCACCCCATTCCCGGGGCCGGCAGAGACCCAGTACTTC.

This clonotype appeared many times. The rearrangement links TRBV20-1 to TRBJ1-5; no clear D gene. In germline, CDR1 is DFQATT, CDR2 SNEGSKA (reference sequence). V was trimmed by 5 bases and J by 5 bases, leaving 13 bases between them. The CDR3 contains 13 residues. The CDR3 region is CSAPLGGDQPQHF. As DNA, the CDR3 is TGCAGTGCTCCTCTGGGCGGGGATCAGCCCCAGCATTTT.

This clonotype has more than one count but fewer than ten. The CDR3 DNA sequence: TGTGCCAGCAGCTATGGGACTAGCGGATACAATGAGCAGTTCTTC. Protein sequence: CASSYGTSGYNEQFF. The V and J genes are TRBV7-2 and TRBJ2-1, with 11 bases matching TRBD2. This CDR3 is built from 15 residues. Germline CDR1 SGHTA, CDR2 FQGNSA. V gave up 4 bases and J gave up 4 bases; unmatched junction bases: 3.

This clonotype was recorded at least ten times. The V gene is TRBV7-2, the J gene TRBJ2-5; D remains unclear. Between the trimmed V and J ends, which lost 5 bases and 7 bases, there was a span of 11 bases. The germline CDR1 and CDR2 sequences are SGHTA and FQGNSA. This CDR3 spans 12 amino acids. The CDR3 DNA reads as TGTGCCAGCAGCGCGACACTGGGGACCCAGTACTTC. Protein product: CASSATLGTQYF.

This rearrangement joins TRBV6-2 or TRBV6-3 to TRBJ2-5; 10 nucleotides line up with TRBD1. Trimming at V came to 7 bases and at J to 3 bases, leaving 11 bases not matched to a gene. Germline V lookup: CDR1 MNHEY, CDR2 SVGEGT. The CDR3 is 16 amino acids. In nucleotides, the CDR3 is TGTGCCAGCACCAGAGATTGGGACAGGGGCGAAGAGACCCAGTACTTC. Translating gives CASTRDWDRGEETQYF.

The chain has TRBV6-2 or TRBV6-3 and TRBJ2-3; 9 bases line up with TRBD2. CDR1 and CDR2 from the germline V gene are MNHEY and SVGEGT. V was clipped by 6 bases and J by 2 bases; unmatched bases: 6. This CDR3 contains 15 residues. This CDR3 reads CASSRGGAYTDTQYF. CDR3 DNA sequence: TGTGCCAGCAGCCGCGGGGGGGCTTACACAGATACGCAGTATTTT.

This clonotype appeared many times. V usage is TRBV20-1 and J usage is TRBJ2-7; TRBD1 is a possible D gene (5 bases). This CDR3 has 15 residues. The germline V gene has CDR1 DFQATT and CDR2 SNEGSKA (reference sequence). Trimming pared 3 bases from V and 2 bases from J, leaving 17 bases between. CDR3 nucleotides: TGCAGTGCTAGCCGGTTTTCAGGGAATCCCTACGAGCAGTACTTC. This codes for CSASRFSGNPYEQYF.

This clonotype has just a few counts. This chain connects TRBV4-2 to TRBJ2-7; D assignment may be TRBD1 or TRBD2 (5 bases each). V dropped 1 base and J dropped 2 bases, with 18 bases sitting between them. Germline CDR1 is LGHNA and CDR2 is YNFKEQ. This CDR3 spans 17 amino acids. CDR3 DNA: TGTGCCAGCAGCCAAGCTTTCGTCCGGGACGGAGCCTACGAGCAGTACTTC. Protein: CASSQAFVRDGAYEQYF.

This clonotype was counted ten times or more. This chain uses TRBV6-1 with TRBJ1-5, with D hard to call. The V gene lost 3 bases and the J gene lost 2 bases, with 8 bases spanning the gap. Germline values: CDR1 MNHNS, CDR2 SASEGT. The CDR3 has 14 amino acids. DNA for the CDR3: TGTGCCAGCAGTGAGACTTGGCGCAATCAGCCCCAGCATTTT. This encodes CASSETWRNQPQHF.

This clonotype was seen repeatedly, ten times or more. This chain connects TRBV7-6 to TRBJ1-4, with D possibly matching TRBD1 (5 bases). In germline, CDR1 is SGHVS, CDR2 FNYEAQ. Trimming pared 0 bases from V and 2 bases from J, leaving 13 bases between. The CDR3 loop spans 17 amino acids. The CDR3 DNA reads TGTGCCAGCAGCTTAGCGGATGAGGGGCCCACTAATGAAAAACTGTTTTTT. Translating gives CASSLADEGPTNEKLFF.

The table lists this clonotype with many counts. This chain links TRBV5-1 with TRBJ2-5; D tentatively fits TRBD1 or TRBD2 (5 bases each). The V and J ends lost 0 bases and 1 base respectively, with 16 bases between them. The CDR3 length is 17 residues. From germline, CDR1 is SGHRS and CDR2 YFSETQ. In nucleotides, the CDR3 is TGCGCCAGCAGCTTGGCTCCGGGACGGCGCTCCCAAGAGACCCAGTACTTC. Protein product: CASSLAPGRRSQETQYF.

This chain connects TRBV6-1 to TRBJ1-5; TRBD1 might be the D (5 bases). From germline, CDR1 is MNHNS and CDR2 SASEGT. The CDR3 has 14 amino acids. Trimming pared 6 bases from V and 1 base from J, leaving 10 bases between. DNA for the CDR3: TGTGCCAGCAGACCCGGGACGAGCAATCAGCCCCAGCATTTT. This codes for CASRPGTSNQPQHF.

This clonotype was recorded a few times. The chain recombines TRBV28 with TRBJ2-3, with D hard to call. Trimming left V 10 bases short and J 5 bases short, with 10 bases between. The CDR3 has 11 amino acids. The V gene's germline CDR1 is MDHEN and CDR2 SYDVKM. The CDR3 region is CATQPRDTQYF. CDR3 DNA sequence: TGTGCCACCCAACCAAGAGATACGCAGTATTTT.

This clonotype was seen at least ten times. The CDR3: CASSLVRGAGQPQHF. The CDR3 DNA sequence: TGTGCCAGCAGCTTAGTTCGGGGCGCCGGCCAGCCCCAGCATTTT. The chain joins TRBV7-8 to TRBJ1-5; a weak D match, TRBD1 (5 bases). The germline gives CDR1 SGHVS, CDR2 FQNEAQ. The CDR3 spans 15 residues. V was clipped by 1 base and J by 7 bases, with 14 bases between them. Together with reference TRBV7-8 and TRBJ1-5, the CDR3 gives the full variable domain: GAGVSQSPRYKVAKRGQDVALRCDPISGHVSLFWYQQALGQGPEFLTYFQNEAQLDKSGLPSDRFFAERPEGSVSTLKIQRTQQEDSAVYLCASSLVRGAGQPQHFGDGTRLSIL.

This clonotype was detected ten times or more. The chain uses TRBV6-1 and TRBJ1-5, with D possibly TRBD1 on 5 matching bases. The CDR3 totals 16 residues. Trimming removed 4 bases from V and 9 bases from J, with 22 bases in between. The V gene's germline CDR1 is MNHNS and CDR2 SASEGT. CDR3 DNA sequence: TGTGCCAGCAGTGGGTCAGACAGCCCTATTTTACGGCCCCAGCATTTT. Amino acid sequence: CASSGSDSPILRPQHF.